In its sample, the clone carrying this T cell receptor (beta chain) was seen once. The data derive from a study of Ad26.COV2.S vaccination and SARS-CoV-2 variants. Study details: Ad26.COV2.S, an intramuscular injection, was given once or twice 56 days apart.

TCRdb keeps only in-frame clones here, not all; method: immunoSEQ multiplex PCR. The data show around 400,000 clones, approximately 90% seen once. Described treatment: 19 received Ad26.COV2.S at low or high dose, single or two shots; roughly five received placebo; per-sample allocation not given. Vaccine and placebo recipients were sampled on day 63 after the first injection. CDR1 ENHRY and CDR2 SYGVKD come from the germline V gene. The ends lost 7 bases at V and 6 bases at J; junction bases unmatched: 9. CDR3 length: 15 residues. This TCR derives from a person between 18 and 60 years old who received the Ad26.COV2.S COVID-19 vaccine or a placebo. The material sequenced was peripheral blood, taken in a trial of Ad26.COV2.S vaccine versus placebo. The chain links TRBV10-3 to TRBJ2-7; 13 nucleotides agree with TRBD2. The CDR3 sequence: CAIKGTSGTGGEQYF. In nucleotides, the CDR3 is TGTGCCATCAAAGGGACTAGCGGGACAGGAGGCGAGCAGTACTTC.